Listed below are T cell receptor beta chains from one sample, sequenced in a study of blood T cell repertoires in COVID-19. This table comes from immunoSEQ multiplex PCR, and its TCRdb copy is limited to in-frame clones, with some not included. The sample records roughly 260,000 clones, around nine tenths being singletons. What was sequenced was PBMCs or T cells enriched from blood (not recorded which). All receptors derive from a woman under 30 who had recovered from COVID-19. The conserved cysteine and the conserved F or W are not part of the CDR3 here.

>TRBV19|TRBJ2-1
ASSRRVGGTGTNEQF
>TRBV15|TRBJ1-1
ATSITTGATEAF
>TRBV29-1|TRBJ1-5
SVGQGGRQPQH
>TRBV2|TRBJ2-1
ASIRDRASEQF
>TRBV2|TRBJ2-7
ASRRQGVSYEQY
>TRBV11-2|TRBJ2-4
ASSDRGPKNIQY
>TRBV14|TRBJ2-5
ASSPRDQETQY
>TRBV5-1|TRBJ1-1
ASSPLQLNTEAF
>TRBV27|TRBJ2-7
ASSPHSGSYEQY
>TRBV7-8|TRBJ1-5
ASSSQPRQPQH
>TRBV12-3/TRBV12-4|TRBJ2-7
ASRMLVSGEQY
>TRBV9|TRBJ2-5
ASSGILAGGSETQY
>TRBV15|TRBJ1-1
ATSRAPRRGLATEAF
>TRBV6-5|TRBJ1-2
ASNPATGPST
>TRBV27|TRBJ1-1
ATGSYTEAF
>TRBV9|TRBJ1-3
ARRSSCRGGNTIY
>TRBV15|TRBJ2-7
ATSQGTGVYEQY
>TRBV27|TRBJ1-1
ASSFRETNAEAF
>TRBV3-1/TRBV3-2|TRBJ2-1
ASVNGTDTYNEQF
>TRBV7-9|TRBJ2-7
ASSLSGLYEQY
>TRBV2|TRBJ2-1
ASRPFRLAGVLEQF
>TRBV30|TRBJ1-6
AWSVPRTASSYNSPLH
>TRBV6-6|TRBJ1-2
ASSRGQAFYGYT
>TRBV9|TRBJ2-7
ASSPRQGTYEQY
>TRBV3-1/TRBV3-2|TRBJ1-4
ASSRRDRGNEKLF
>TRBV6-5|TRBJ1-1
ASSYYITVNTEAF
>TRBV4-1|TRBJ1-4
ASSPPTAVGEKLF
>TRBV27|TRBJ2-6
ASSLAAGANVLT
>TRBV30|TRBJ2-5
AWSENPGQSTETQY
>TRBV5-6|TRBJ2-3
ASSLGLAGRTDTQY
>TRBV10-2|TRBJ2-7
ASRQRTSGSYEQY
>TRBV5-1|TRBJ2-7
ASSIQPELSYEQY
>TRBV13|TRBJ2-3
ASSLGERERTDTQY
>TRBV9|TRBJ1-1
ASSVDQGTNTEAF
>TRBV7-2|TRBJ2-1
ASSRWDSVNEQF
>TRBV28|TRBJ1-1
ASSQWGRGNTEAF
>TRBV27|TRBJ1-5
ASRPSGTGRPRRPQH
>TRBV11-2|TRBJ1-4
ASSLARGGLREKLF
>TRBV11-2|TRBJ2-1
ASSSNSYNEQF
>TRBV27|TRBJ2-7
ASSYIGGEQY
>TRBV18|TRBJ2-5
ASSPGLNQETQY
>TRBV6-5|TRBJ2-1
ASRLHADNEQF